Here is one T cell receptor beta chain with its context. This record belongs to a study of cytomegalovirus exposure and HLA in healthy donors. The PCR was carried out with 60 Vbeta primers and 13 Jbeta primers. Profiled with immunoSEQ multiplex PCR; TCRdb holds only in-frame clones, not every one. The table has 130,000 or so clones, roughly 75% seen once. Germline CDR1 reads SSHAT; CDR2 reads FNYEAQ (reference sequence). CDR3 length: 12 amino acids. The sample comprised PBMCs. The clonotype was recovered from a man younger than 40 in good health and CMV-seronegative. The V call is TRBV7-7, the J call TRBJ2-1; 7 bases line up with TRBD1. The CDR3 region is CARGLKSNEQFF. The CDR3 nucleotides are TGTGCTAGGGGGCTCAAATCCAATGAGCAGTTCTTC.